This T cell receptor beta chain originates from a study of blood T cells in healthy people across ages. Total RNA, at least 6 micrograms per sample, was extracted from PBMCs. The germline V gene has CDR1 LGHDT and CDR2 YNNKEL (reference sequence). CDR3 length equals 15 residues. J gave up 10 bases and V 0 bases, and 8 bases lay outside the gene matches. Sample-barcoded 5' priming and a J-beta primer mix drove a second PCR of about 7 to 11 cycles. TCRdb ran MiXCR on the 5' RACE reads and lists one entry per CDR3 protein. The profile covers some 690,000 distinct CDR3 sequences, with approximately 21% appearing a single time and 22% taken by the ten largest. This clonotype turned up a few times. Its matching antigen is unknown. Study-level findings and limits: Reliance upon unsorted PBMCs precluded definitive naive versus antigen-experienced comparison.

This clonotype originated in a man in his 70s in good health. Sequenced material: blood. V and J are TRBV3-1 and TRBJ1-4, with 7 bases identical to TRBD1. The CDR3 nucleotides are TGTGCCAGCAGCCAAGACGGTCAGGGGGTTGTAAAACTGTTTTTT. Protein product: CASSQDGQGVVKLFF.